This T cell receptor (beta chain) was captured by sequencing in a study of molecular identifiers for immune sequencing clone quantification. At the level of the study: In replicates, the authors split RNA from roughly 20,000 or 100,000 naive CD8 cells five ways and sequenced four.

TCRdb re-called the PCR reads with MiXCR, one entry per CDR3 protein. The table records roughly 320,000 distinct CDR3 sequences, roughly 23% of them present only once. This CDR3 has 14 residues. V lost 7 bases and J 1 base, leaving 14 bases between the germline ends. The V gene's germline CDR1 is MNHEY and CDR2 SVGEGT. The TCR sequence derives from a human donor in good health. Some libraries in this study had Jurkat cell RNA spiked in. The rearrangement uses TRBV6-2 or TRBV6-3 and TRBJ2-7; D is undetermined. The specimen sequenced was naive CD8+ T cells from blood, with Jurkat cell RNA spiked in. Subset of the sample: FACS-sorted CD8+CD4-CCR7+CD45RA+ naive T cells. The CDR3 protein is CASIINGNSYEQYF. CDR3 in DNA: TGTGCCAGCATCATTAATGGGAATTCCTACGAGCAGTACTTC.